Shown below are 10 T cell receptor beta chains from a single sample sequenced in a study of molecular identifiers for immune sequencing clone quantification (dated 2018 in TCRdb). Library preparation used PCR. Reads for this sample came from an Illumina HiSeq 4000. TCRdb itself trimmed the public reads at Q25 with fastp, ran MiXCR and retained productive beta chains. CDR3 protein duplicates are merged, each entry listing the most common genes and DNA. The sample has some 650,000 distinct CDR3 sequences on record, approximately 20% of them singletons. The ten largest clones capture roughly 0.85% of the sample. Input material: naive CD8+ T cells from blood, with Jurkat cell RNA spiked in. The cell subset or site label, read with the paper, signifies: FACS-sorted CD8+CD4-CCR7+CD45RA+ naive T cells. These receptors came from a human donor in good health. Some libraries in this study had Jurkat cell RNA spiked in.

This clonotype was seen repeatedly, ten times or more. The chain uses TRBV7-6 and TRBJ1-2; the match to TRBD1 covers 8 bases. The germline V gene has CDR1 SGHVS and CDR2 FNYEAQ. V lost 0 bases, J lost 6 bases, and 21 bases stayed unmatched. The CDR3 totals 20 residues. The CDR3 DNA reads as TGTGCCAGCAGCTTAGCGATTAGCCAGGGGGCGCTTAGGTTTCCGGATGGCTACACCTTC. It encodes CASSLAISQGALRFPDGYTF.

This clonotype was recorded at least ten times. The V call is TRBV29-1, the J call TRBJ2-4; 7 bases match TRBD1. The CDR3 has 13 residues. Per germline, CDR1 SQVTM and CDR2 ANQGSEA. With V trimmed by 8 bases and J by 8 bases, 12 bases remained unmatched. The CDR3 sequence: CSFQRGQMDIQYF. In DNA form, the CDR3 reads TGCAGCTTTCAGAGGGGACAGATGGACATTCAGTACTTC.

This clonotype came up many times. The V and J genes are TRBV11-2 and TRBJ2-3; D is unresolved. This CDR3 is built from 16 residues. Germline V gene lookup returns CDR1 SGHAT and CDR2 FQNNGV. Trimming pared 4 bases from V and 3 bases from J, leaving 17 bases between. The CDR3 nucleotides read TGTGCCAGCAGCTCCACCCCGATAAGTGCAACAGATACGCAGTATTTT. It codes for CASSSTPISATDTQYF.

This clonotype was detected many times. This sequence joins TRBV6-5 and TRBJ2-7, with TRBD1 identical over 11 bases. J lost 2 bases, V lost 7 bases, and 1 base had no gene match. This CDR3 has 13 amino acids. The germline CDR1 and CDR2 sequences are MNHEY and SVGAGI. The DNA for the CDR3 is TGTGCCAGCAAGGGACAGGGGGCCTACGAGCAGTACTTC. Encoded protein: CASKGQGAYEQYF.

This clonotype has only a few counts. The chain links TRBV30 to TRBJ2-7, with D perhaps matching TRBD2 (7 bases). In germline, CDR1 is GTSNPN, CDR2 SVGIG (reference sequence). The CDR3 runs to 14 residues. The V gene lost 5 bases and the J gene lost 6 bases, with 20 bases spanning the gap. CDR3 sequence (DNA): TGTGCCTGGGGGATGGGAGGGGGGTTGATCGAGCAGTACTTC. This sequence encodes CAWGMGGGLIEQYF.

This clonotype was found a few times. The J gene is TRBJ1-1, the V gene TRBV5-5, with TRBD1 identical over 7 bases. CDR1 and CDR2 from the germline V gene are SGHKS and YYEKEE (reference sequence). The CDR3 sequence is 15 residues long. J gave up 0 bases and V 3 bases, and 5 bases lay outside the gene matches. CDR3 loop: CASSSGTVMNTEAFF. The CDR3 bases are TGTGCCAGCAGCTCCGGGACAGTCATGAACACTGAAGCTTTCTTT.

This clonotype was counted many times. The chain has TRBV6-5 and TRBJ2-7; 9 bases align to TRBD2. V lost 0 bases to trimming and J lost 2 bases; unmatched junction nucleotides: 5. The CDR3 has 16 amino acids. Germline values: CDR1 MNHEY, CDR2 SVGAGI. CDR3 amino acids: CASSYSSSGGTYEQYF. DNA of the CDR3: TGTGCCAGCAGTTACTCTTCCAGCGGGGGGACCTACGAGCAGTACTTC.

The chain links TRBV19 to TRBJ1-5; the D gene is possibly TRBD1 (5 bases). The CDR3 loop spans 15 amino acids. CDR1 and CDR2 (germline): LNHDA, SQIVND (reference sequence). The germline V and J ends were trimmed by 9 bases and 0 bases, with 15 bases remaining between them. CDR3 DNA sequence: TGTGCCAGCACTGCAGGGCCGTATAGCAATCAGCCCCAGCATTTT. Its translation: CASTAGPYSNQPQHF.

This clonotype was detected many times. The V call is TRBV20-1, the J call TRBJ2-3; D tentatively fits TRBD1 or TRBD2 (5 bases each). The CDR3 is 13 amino acids. V gave up 3 bases and J gave up 1 base, with 8 bases separating them. The V gene's germline CDR1 is DFQATT and CDR2 SNEGSKA (reference sequence). The CDR3 loop reads CSASWDGTDTQYF. The CDR3 region has the DNA TGCAGTGCTAGCTGGGACGGCACAGATACGCAGTATTTT.

The V gene is TRBV4-3, the J gene TRBJ2-7, with D maybe TRBD1 (6 bases). The V end was cut by 5 bases, the J end by 0 bases, with 14 bases between. Germline V gene sequence: CDR1 LGHNA, CDR2 YSLEER. The CDR3 covers 15 residues. In DNA, the CDR3 is TGCGCCAGCAGCTACAGGGAGTCCTCCTCCTACGAGCAGTACTTC. This gives the protein CASSYRESSSYEQYF.